The 21 T cell receptor beta chains below were found in one sample sequenced in a study of human T cells and chemical hapten exposure. TCRdb redid the calling of the RACE reads with MiXCR, one entry per CDR3 protein. Altogether 99,000 or so distinct CDR3 sequences are present, approximately 36% being singletons, with the ten largest covering around 2.7%. Time point defined: patch test 3, about 24 weeks after DPC sensitization. This sample's treatment: therapeutic diphenylcyclopropenone sensitization with weekly scalp DPC. The source was whole blood, collected in connection with sensitization to the hapten diphenylcyclopropenone (DPC). Every receptor here comes from a middle-aged man with alopecia areata. Some clones in this sample may be carry-over from other donors' samples.

This chain joins TRBV4-3 and TRBJ2-7; tentative D call: TRBD2 (5 bases). The germline V gene encodes CDR1 LGHNA and CDR2 YSLEER. This CDR3 region has 17 residues. Trimming pared 0 bases from V and 2 bases from J, leaving 17 bases between. CDR3 sequence (DNA): TGCGCCAGCAGCCAAGAGACTTTTCGGGATTTTACCTACGAGCAGTACGTC. Its protein is CASSQETFRDFTYEQYV.

The chain links TRBV10-3 to TRBJ1-1, with D uncertain. This CDR3 spans 13 amino acids. The germline V and J ends were trimmed by 5 bases and 4 bases, with 11 bases remaining between them. Germline loops: CDR1 ENHRY, CDR2 SYGVKD. The CDR3 coding sequence is TGTGCCATCAGTCAGCCTTCGGGCACTGAAGCTTTCTTT. It yields the protein CAISQPSGTEAFF.

This clonotype was picked up a small number of times. The rearrangement links TRBV5-6 to TRBJ2-7; no definite D call. The CDR3 consists of 13 residues. Trimming shortened V by 1 base and J by 2 bases, and 7 bases separated the two germline ends. Germline CDR1 SGHDT, CDR2 YYEEEE. The CDR3 nucleotides read TGTGCCAGCAGCTTGCAGGAGACCTACGAGCAGTACGTC. Protein product: CASSLQETYEQYV.

This rearrangement joins TRBV6-2 or TRBV6-3 to TRBJ2-1; a weak D match, TRBD2 (5 bases). Per germline, CDR1 MNHEY and CDR2 SVGEGT. The CDR3 has 19 residues. V lost 6 bases and J 0 bases, leaving 24 bases between the germline ends. The CDR3 nucleotides are TGTGCCAGCAGCCCCGGGTTTGGTTCTGAGGGAAGCTCCTACAATGAGCAGTTCTTC. This codes for CASSPGFGSEGSSYNEQFF.

A word on this clonotype: No DNA is shown, since the ends of the CDR3 on it are uncertain; the CDR3 is the one TCRdb lists. The chain is built from TRBV30 and TRBJ2-1; TRBD2 reflects the table's D call only, with no check against the DNA. The CDR3 length is 13 residues, termini included. CDR1 and CDR2 from the germline V gene are GTSNPN and SVGIG (reference sequence). CDR3 sequence: CAWGGGTSGLQVF.

This chain joins TRBV6-5 and TRBJ1-5, with no clear D. V shed 6 bases and J shed 9 bases, with 15 bases lying between them. From germline, CDR1 is MNHEY and CDR2 SVGAGI. The length of the CDR3 is 13 residues. The CDR3 loop is CASSPKSSRPQHF. The DNA for the CDR3 is TGTGCCAGCAGCCCTAAATCATCGAGGCCCCAGCATTTT.

The table lists this clonotype with many counts. The chain couples TRBV29-1 to TRBJ2-7; the D call may be TRBD1 or TRBD2 (6 bases each). The CDR3 is 12 residues long. Trimming left V 3 bases short and J 7 bases short, with 13 bases between. In germline, CDR1 is SQVTM, CDR2 ANQGSEA. CDR3 sequence: CSVEDSGREQYF. CDR3 coding DNA: TGCAGCGTTGAGGACAGTGGGAGGGAGCAGTACTTC.

This chain connects TRBV4-2 to TRBJ1-6; 7 bases fit TRBD1. Germline lookup yields CDR1 LGHNA and CDR2 YNFKEQ. The CDR3 covers 18 residues. V dropped 2 bases and J dropped 5; count of bases not matched to a gene: 12. The CDR3 region has the DNA TGTGCCAGCAGCCAAAGAATGGGCGGCAGGGGGGATAATTCACCCCTCCACTTT. It is translated as CASSQRMGGRGDNSPLHF.

This chain uses TRBV4-1 with TRBJ2-5; D unclear. From germline, CDR1 is MGHRA and CDR2 YSYEKL. The CDR3 runs to 15 residues. V was shortened by 2 bases and J by 3 bases, with 13 bases between the two germline ends. The CDR3 coding sequence is TGCGCCAGCAGCCAACTGGTAAACCTCGAAGAGACCCAGTACTTC. It codes for CASSQLVNLEETQYF.

J is TRBJ2-3 and V is TRBV7-2; 7 positions match TRBD2. CDR1 SGHTA and CDR2 FQGNSA come from the germline V gene. The V gene end was trimmed by 2 bases and the J gene end by 1 base; junction bases not matched to a gene: 12. This CDR3 has 18 residues. The CDR3 is CASSLQPSFAGGTDTQYF. The CDR3, as DNA: TGTGCCAGCAGCTTACAGCCTTCGTTCGCGGGAGGCACAGATACGCAGTATTTT.

The table lists this clonotype with a count of one. This chain links TRBV6-2 or TRBV6-3 with TRBJ2-5; D is perhaps TRBD1 or TRBD2 (7 bases each). The CDR3 contains 15 residues. From germline, CDR1 is MNHEY and CDR2 SVGEGT. Trimming took off 7 bases at V and 4 bases at J, with 19 bases between the two ends. Written as DNA, the CDR3 is TGTGCCAGCACCGCTAGCGGACAGGCCCGAGAGACCCAGTACTTC. It encodes CASTASGQARETQYF.

The rearrangement uses TRBV21-1 and TRBJ2-5; the table's D call, TRBD2, was not checked against the DNA. TRBV21-1 is marked as a pseudogene. The CDR3 sequence is 18 residues long. For the CDR3, the DNA is TGTGCCAGCAGCAAAGCAATAGGGACTAGCGGAGGAGGAGAGACCCAGTACTTC. Protein product: CASSKAIGTSGGGETQYF.

The CDR3 here is CASSQDRTSGLDTQYF. For the CDR3, the DNA is TGCGCCAGCAGCCAAGATCGAACTAGCGGGCTAGATACGCAGTATTTT. This chain joins TRBV4-3 and TRBJ2-3; TRBD2 aligns across 9 bases. This CDR3 has 16 residues. Per germline, CDR1 LGHNA and CDR2 YSLEER. V lost 0 bases and J lost 5; bases outside the gene matches: 6.

The V call is TRBV12-3 or TRBV12-4, the J call TRBJ2-5; TRBD1 aligns across 8 bases. V lost 2 bases and J lost 2; bases outside the gene matches: 4. CDR3 length: 15 residues. CDR3 sequence: CASSLSGTGQETQYF. Here the CDR3 DNA reads TGTGCCAGCAGTTTATCCGGGACAGGACAAGAGACCCAGTACTTC.

This clonotype has only a few counts. The junction differs from germline at one of its ends, possibly a read error. This chain connects TRBV5-5 to TRBJ1-4, with TRBD1 identical over 7 bases. CDR3 length: 16 amino acids. Looked up from germline, CDR1 is SGHKS and CDR2 is YYEKEE (reference sequence). The chain's CDR3 is CASNSRTGTVGERLFF. CDR3 nucleotides: TGTGCCAGCAACTCTAGAACCGGGACAGTAGGGGAAAGACTGTTTTTT.

In its sample, this clonotype was seen a few times. J is TRBJ2-1 and V is TRBV4-2; a weak D match, TRBD2 (5 bases). Germline V gene sequence: CDR1 LGHNA, CDR2 YNFKEQ. The CDR3 length is 14 residues. Trimming took off 5 bases at V and 9 bases at J, with 17 bases between the two ends. The chain's CDR3 is CASSSDFRTGEQFF. The CDR3 DNA is TGTGCCAGCAGCTCGGACTTCCGGACGGGTGAGCAGTTCTTC.

This clonotype turned up a few times. This chain links TRBV29-1 with TRBJ2-7; 10 nucleotides align to TRBD1. V lost 7 bases, J lost 3 bases, and 3 bases stayed unmatched. The germline CDR1 and CDR2 sequences are SQVTM and ANQGSEA. This CDR3 is built from 12 residues. CDR3 bases: TGCAGCGCTGGGGACAGGGGCTACGAGCAGTACTTC. Residues: CSAGDRGYEQYF.

The chain employs TRBV24-1 and TRBJ1-5, with TRBD1 as a possible D gene (5 bases). The CDR3 covers 15 residues. Trimming left V 2 bases short and J 3 bases short, with 10 bases between. The germline V gene has CDR1 KGHDR and CDR2 SFDVKD. The DNA of the CDR3 is TGTGCCACCAGTGATTCGGACAAACTCAATCAGCCCCAGCATTTT. This gives the protein CATSDSDKLNQPQHF.

The chain recombines TRBV12-3 or TRBV12-4 with TRBJ1-6; D not resolved. V was clipped by 3 bases and J by 6 bases, with 12 bases between them. There are 15 residues in the CDR3. The CDR3 sequence: CASSLSGWINSPLHF. CDR3 nucleotide sequence: TGTGCCAGCAGTTTGAGCGGGTGGATTAATTCACCCCTCCACTTT.

The chain carries TRBV3-1 and TRBJ2-3; D gene uncertain. This CDR3 comprises 14 residues. V lost 4 bases and J lost 2, with 10 bases in between. Germline V lookup: CDR1 LGHDT, CDR2 YNNKEL (reference sequence). In DNA form, the CDR3 reads TGTGCCAGCAGCCTCCGCCGGACCACAGATACGCAGTATTTT. It translates to CASSLRRTTDTQYF.

This clonotype occurred a few times. CDR3 in DNA: TGTGCCAGCAGCGACCCAACAGGGCCCGACGAGCAGTACTTC. It specifies CASSDPTGPDEQYF. The rearrangement uses TRBV9 and TRBJ2-7; TRBD1 is a possible D gene (6 bases). V was trimmed by 3 bases and J by 5 bases, leaving 15 bases between them. The CDR3 totals 14 residues. Per the germline V gene, CDR1 is SGDLS and CDR2 is YYNGEE.